This entry features one T cell receptor (beta chain) sequence. What it binds is not known. Exclusions: uncontrolled infection, other autoimmune disease, pregnancy, lactation. PBMCs were sourced from around 10 ml fresh peripheral blood. This specimen comes from a study of T cells in Graves' hyperthyroidism and ophthalmopathy. The study's findings and limits: Before onset, ophthalmopathy was predicted by the model a median around 6.5 months earlier. Most thyroid clonotypes with frequency above 0.001 were detected in blood.

Germline CDR1 MGHRA, CDR2 YSYEKL. This CDR3 comprises 15 residues. Trimming stripped 0 bases from V and 1 base from J, with 9 bases between. TCR beta CDR3 region amplification was performed from RNA transcripts. HTBI primers were employed in a first-round RT-PCR of the TCR CDR3. TCRdb re-called the multiplex PCR reads through MiXCR, storing one row per CDR3 protein. The sample gives some 570,000 distinct CDR3 sequences, 12% to 15% of which show up once; roughly 7% is in the top ten. Material for sequencing was blood. This receptor was identified in a young woman with Graves' ophthalmopathy. The chain has TRBV4-1 and TRBJ1-2; D is undetermined. The CDR3 spells CASSQEILNNYGYTF. CDR3 bases: TGCGCCAGCAGCCAAGAAATACTGAATAACTATGGCTACACCTTC.